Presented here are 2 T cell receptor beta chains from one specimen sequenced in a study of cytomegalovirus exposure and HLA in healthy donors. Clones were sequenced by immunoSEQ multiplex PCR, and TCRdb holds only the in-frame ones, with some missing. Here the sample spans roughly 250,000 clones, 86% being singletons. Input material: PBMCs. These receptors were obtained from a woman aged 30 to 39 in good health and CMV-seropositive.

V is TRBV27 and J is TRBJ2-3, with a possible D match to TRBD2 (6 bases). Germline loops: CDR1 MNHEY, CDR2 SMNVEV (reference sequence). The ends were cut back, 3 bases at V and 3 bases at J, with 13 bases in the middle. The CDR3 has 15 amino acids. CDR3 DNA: TGTGCCAGCAGTTTTGGGGGAGGTGGTACAGATACGCAGTATTTT. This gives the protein CASSFGGGGTDTQYF.

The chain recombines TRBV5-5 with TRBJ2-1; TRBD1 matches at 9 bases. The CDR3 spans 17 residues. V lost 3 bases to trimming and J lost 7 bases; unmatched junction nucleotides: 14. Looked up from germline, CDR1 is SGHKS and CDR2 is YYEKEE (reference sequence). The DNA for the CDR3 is TGTGCCAGCAGCTCTTCCGGACAGGGGCGAAGAAAGAATGAGCAGTTCTTC. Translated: CASSSSGQGRRKNEQFF.